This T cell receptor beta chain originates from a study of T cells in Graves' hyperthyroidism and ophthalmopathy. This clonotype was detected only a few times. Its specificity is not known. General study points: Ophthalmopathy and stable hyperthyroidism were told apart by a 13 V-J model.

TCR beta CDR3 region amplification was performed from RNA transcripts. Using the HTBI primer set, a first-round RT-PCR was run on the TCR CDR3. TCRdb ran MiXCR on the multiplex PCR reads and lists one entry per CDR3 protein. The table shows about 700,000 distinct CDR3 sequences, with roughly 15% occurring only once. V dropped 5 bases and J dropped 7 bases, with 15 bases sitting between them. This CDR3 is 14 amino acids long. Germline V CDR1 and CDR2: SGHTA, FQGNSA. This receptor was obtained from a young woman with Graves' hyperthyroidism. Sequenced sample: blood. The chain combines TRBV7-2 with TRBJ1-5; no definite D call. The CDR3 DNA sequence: TGTGCCAGCAGCCTCGCCTCGGGAGTCCAGCCCCAGCATTTT. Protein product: CASSLASGVQPQHF.